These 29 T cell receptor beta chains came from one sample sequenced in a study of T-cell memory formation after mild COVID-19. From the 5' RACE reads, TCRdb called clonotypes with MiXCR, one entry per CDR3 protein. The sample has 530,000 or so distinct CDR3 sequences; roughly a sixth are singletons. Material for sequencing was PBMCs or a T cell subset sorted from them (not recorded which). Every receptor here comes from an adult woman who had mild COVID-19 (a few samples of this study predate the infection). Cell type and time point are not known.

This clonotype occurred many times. The CDR3 nucleotides read TGTGCCAGCAGTCTGGCCTATCTCAATGAGCAGTTCTTC. This sequence encodes CASSLAYLNEQFF. The V call is TRBV28, the J call TRBJ2-1; D is unclear. The CDR3 length is 13 residues. V was trimmed by 5 bases and J by 6 bases, leaving 11 bases between them. Looked up from germline, CDR1 is MDHEN and CDR2 is SYDVKM. The full variable domain, its missing parts supplied by reference TRBV28 and TRBJ2-1, is DVKVTQSSRYLVKRTGEKVFLECVQDMDHENMFWYRQDPGLGLRLIYFSYDVKMKEKGDIPEGYSVSREKKERFSLILESASTNQTSMYLCASSLAYLNEQFFGPGTRLTVL.

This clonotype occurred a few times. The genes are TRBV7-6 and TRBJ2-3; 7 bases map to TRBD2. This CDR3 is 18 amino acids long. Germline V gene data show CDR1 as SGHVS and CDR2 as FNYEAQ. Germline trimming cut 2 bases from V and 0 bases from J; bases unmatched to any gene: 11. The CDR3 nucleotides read TGTGCCAGCAGCTTATACCCCTCGAGCGGGGAGAGCACAGATACGCAGTATTTT. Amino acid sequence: CASSLYPSSGESTDTQYF. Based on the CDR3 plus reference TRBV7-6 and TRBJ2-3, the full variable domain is GAGVSQSPRYKVTKRGQDVALRCDPISGHVSLYWYRQALGQGPEFLTYFNYEAQQDKSGLPNDRFSAERPEGSISTLTIQRTEQRDSAMYRCASSLYPSSGESTDTQYFGPGTRLTVL.

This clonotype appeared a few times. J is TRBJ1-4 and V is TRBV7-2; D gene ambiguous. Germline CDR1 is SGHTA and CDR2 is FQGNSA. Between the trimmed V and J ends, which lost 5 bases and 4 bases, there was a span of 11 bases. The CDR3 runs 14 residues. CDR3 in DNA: TGTGCCAGCAGCCCCGGACGGTTTAATGAAAAACTGTTTTTT. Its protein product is CASSPGRFNEKLFF.

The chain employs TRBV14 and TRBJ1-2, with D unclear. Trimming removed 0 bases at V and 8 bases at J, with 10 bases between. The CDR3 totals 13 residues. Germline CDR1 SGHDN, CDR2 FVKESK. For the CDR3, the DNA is TGTGCCAGCAGCCAAGATCTGGGAAGGGGCTACACCTTC. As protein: CASSQDLGRGYTF. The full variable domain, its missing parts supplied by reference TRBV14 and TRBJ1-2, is EAGVTQFPSHSVIEKGQTVTLRCDPISGHDNLYWYRRVMGKEIKFLLHFVKESKQDESGMPNNRFLAERTGGTYSTLKVQPAELEDSGVYFCASSQDLGRGYTFGSGTRLTVV.

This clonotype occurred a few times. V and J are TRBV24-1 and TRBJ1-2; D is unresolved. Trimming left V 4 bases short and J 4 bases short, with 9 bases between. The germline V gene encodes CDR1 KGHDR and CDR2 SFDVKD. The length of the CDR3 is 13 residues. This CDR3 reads CATSDGPLYGYTF. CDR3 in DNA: TGTGCCACCAGTGACGGACCGCTCTATGGCTACACCTTC.

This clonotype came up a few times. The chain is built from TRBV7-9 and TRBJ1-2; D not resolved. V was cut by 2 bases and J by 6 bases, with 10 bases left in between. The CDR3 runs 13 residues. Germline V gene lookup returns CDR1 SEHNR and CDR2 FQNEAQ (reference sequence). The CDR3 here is CASSLSQEDGYTF. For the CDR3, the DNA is TGTGCCAGCAGCTTAAGTCAGGAGGATGGCTACACCTTC. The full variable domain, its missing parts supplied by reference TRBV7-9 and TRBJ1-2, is DTGVSQNPRHKITKRGQNVTFRCDPISEHNRLYWYRQTLGQGPEFLTYFQNEAQLEKSRLLSDRFSAERPKGSFSTLEIQRTEQGDSAMYLCASSLSQEDGYTFGSGTRLTVV.

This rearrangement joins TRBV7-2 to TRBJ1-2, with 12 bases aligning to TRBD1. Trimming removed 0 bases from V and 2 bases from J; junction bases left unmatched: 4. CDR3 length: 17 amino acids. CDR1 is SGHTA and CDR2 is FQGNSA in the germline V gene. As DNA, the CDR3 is TGTGCCAGCAGCTTAGCTGGGACAGGGGGCACCAACTATGGCTACACCTTC. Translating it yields CASSLAGTGGTNYGYTF.

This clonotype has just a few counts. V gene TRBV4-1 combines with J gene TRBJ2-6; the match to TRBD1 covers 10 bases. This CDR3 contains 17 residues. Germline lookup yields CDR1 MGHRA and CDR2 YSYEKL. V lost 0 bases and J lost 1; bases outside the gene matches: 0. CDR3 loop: CASSQEGQGSGANVLTF. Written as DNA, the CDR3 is TGCGCCAGCAGCCAAGAGGGACAGGGGTCTGGGGCCAACGTCCTGACTTTC.

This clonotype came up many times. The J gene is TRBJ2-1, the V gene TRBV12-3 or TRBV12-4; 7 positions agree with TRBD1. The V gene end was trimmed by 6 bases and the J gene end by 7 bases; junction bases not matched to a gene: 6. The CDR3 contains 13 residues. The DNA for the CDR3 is TGTGCCAGCAGGGTTACAGGGGTGAATGAGCAGTTCTTC. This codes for CASRVTGVNEQFF.

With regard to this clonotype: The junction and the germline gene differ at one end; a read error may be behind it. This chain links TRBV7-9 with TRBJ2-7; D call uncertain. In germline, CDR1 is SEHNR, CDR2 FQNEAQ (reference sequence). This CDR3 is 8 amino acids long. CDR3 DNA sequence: TGTGCCAGCAGCGAAGGAAACTTC. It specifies CASSEGNF.

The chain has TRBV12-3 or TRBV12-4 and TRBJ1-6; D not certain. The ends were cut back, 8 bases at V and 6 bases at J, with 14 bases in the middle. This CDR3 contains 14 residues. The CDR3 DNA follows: TGTGCCAGCCGTGACGGCAGGTCTAATTCACCCCTCCACTTT. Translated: CASRDGRSNSPLHF.

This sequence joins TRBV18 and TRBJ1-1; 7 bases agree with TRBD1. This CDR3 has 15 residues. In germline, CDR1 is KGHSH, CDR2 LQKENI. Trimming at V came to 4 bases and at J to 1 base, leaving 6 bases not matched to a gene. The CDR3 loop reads CASSQRGQANTEAFF. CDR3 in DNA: TGTGCCAGCTCACAACGTGGACAGGCGAACACTGAAGCTTTCTTT. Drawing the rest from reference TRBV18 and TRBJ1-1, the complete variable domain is NAGVMQNPRHLVRRRGQEARLRCSPMKGHSHVYWYRQLPEEGLKFMVYLQKENIIDESGMPKERFSAEFPKEGPSILRIQQVVRGDSAAYFCASSQRGQANTEAFFGQGTRLTVV.

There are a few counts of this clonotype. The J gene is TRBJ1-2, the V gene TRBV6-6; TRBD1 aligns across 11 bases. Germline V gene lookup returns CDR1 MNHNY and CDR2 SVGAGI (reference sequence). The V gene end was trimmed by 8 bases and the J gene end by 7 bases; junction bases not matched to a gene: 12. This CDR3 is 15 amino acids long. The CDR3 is CASAMPGTGGAGYTF. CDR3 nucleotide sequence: TGTGCCAGCGCCATGCCCGGGACAGGGGGTGCTGGCTACACCTTC.

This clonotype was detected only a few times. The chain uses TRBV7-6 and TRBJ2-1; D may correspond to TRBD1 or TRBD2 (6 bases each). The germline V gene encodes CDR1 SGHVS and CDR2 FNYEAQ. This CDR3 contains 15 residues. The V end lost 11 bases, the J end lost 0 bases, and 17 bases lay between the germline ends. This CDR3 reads CASGAGESSYNEQFF. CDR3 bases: TGTGCCTCGGGGGCCGGGGAAAGCTCCTACAATGAGCAGTTCTTC.

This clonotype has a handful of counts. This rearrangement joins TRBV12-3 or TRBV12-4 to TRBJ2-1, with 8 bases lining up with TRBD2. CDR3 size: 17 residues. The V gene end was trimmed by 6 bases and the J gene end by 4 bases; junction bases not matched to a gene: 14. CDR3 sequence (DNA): TGTGCCAGCAGGGACGCGACTAGCGAAGAAACGTACAATGAGCAGTTCTTC. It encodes CASRDATSEETYNEQFF.

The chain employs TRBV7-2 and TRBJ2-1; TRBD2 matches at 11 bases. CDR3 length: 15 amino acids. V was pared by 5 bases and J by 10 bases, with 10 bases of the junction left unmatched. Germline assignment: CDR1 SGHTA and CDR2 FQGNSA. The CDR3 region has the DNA TGTGCCAGCAGCCGCGAGGTAGCGGGAGGGCCCGAGCAGTTCTTC. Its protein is CASSREVAGGPEQFF.

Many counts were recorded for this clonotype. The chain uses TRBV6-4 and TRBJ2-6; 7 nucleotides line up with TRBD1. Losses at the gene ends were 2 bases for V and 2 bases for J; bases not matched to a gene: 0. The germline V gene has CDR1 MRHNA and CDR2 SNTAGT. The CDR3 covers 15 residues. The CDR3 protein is CASSDTGAGANVLTF. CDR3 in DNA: TGTGCCAGCAGTGACACAGGGGCTGGGGCCAACGTCCTGACTTTC.

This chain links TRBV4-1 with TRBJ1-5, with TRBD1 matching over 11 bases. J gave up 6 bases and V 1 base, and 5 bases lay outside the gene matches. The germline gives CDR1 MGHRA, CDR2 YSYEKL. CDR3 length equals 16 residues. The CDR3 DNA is TGCGCCAGCAGCCAAGTTACCGGGACAGGGGGTCAGCCCCAGCATTTT. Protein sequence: CASSQVTGTGGQPQHF.

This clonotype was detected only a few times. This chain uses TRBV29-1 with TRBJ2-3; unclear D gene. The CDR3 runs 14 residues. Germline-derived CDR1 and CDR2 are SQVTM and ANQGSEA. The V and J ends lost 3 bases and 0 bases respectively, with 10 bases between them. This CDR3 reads CSVEADPSTDTQYF. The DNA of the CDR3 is TGCAGCGTTGAGGCAGACCCAAGCACAGATACGCAGTATTTT.

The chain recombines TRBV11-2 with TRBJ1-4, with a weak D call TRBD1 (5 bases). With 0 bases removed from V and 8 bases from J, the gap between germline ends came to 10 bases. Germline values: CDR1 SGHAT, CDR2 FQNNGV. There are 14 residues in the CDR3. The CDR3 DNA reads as TGTGCCAGCAGCTTAGACAGGGTCGTCGAAAAACTGTTTTTT. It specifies CASSLDRVVEKLFF.

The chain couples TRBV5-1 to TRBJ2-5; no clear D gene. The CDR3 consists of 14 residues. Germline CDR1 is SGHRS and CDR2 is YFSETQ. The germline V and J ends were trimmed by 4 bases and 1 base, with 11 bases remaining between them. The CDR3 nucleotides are TGCGCCAGCAGCCAGGACGTTACCCAAGAGACCCAGTACTTC. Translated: CASSQDVTQETQYF. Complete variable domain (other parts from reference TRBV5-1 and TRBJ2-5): KAGVTQTPRYLIKTRGQQVTLSCSPISGHRSVSWYQQTPGQGLQFLFEYFSETQRNKGNFPGRFSGRQFSNSRSEMNVSTLELGDSALYLCASSQDVTQETQYFGPGTRLLVL.

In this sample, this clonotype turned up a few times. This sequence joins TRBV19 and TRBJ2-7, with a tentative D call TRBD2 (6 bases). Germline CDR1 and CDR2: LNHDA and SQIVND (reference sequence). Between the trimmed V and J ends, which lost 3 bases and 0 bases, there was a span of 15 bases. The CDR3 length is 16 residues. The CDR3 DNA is TGTGCCAGTAGTATCCCCATTGGCGGGGTCTCCTACGAGCAGTACTTC. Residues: CASSIPIGGVSYEQYF.

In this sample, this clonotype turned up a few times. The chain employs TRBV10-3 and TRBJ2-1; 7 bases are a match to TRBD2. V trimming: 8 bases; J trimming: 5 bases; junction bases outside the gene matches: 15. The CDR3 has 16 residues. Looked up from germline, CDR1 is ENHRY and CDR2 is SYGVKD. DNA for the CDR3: TGTGCCATCTCAGATGGGAGGGCCAAGTATAACAATGAGCAGTTCTTC. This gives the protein CAISDGRAKYNNEQFF.

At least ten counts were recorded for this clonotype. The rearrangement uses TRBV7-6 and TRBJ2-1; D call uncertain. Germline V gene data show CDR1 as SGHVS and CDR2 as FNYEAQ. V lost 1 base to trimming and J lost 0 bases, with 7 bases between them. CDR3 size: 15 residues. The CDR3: CASSLVSGSYNEQFF. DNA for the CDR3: TGTGCCAGCAGCTTAGTGTCAGGCTCCTACAATGAGCAGTTCTTC.

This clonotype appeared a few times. For the CDR3, the DNA is TGTGCCAGCAGTTCGGGACTGGGTATTGAAAAACTGTTTTTT. This sequence encodes CASSSGLGIEKLFF. The gene calls are TRBV7-2 and TRBJ1-4; maybe TRBD1 (5 bases). This CDR3 has 14 amino acids. Trimming shortened V by 6 bases and J by 7 bases, and 15 bases separated the two germline ends. Germline V gene sequence: CDR1 SGHTA, CDR2 FQGNSA.

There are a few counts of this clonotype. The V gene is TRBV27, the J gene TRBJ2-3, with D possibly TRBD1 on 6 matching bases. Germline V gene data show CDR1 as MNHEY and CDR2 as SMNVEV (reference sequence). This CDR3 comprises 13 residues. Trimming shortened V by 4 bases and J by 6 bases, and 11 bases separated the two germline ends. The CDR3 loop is CASSSRGGDTQYF. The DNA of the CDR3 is TGTGCCAGCAGTTCCAGGGGTGGGGATACGCAGTATTTT.

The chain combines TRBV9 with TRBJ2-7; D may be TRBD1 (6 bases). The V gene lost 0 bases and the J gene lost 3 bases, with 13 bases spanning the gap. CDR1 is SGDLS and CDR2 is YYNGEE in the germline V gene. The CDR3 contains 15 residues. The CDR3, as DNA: TGTGCCAGCAGCGTAGGTGTGGGGGCGGGCTACGAGCAGTACTTC. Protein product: CASSVGVGAGYEQYF.

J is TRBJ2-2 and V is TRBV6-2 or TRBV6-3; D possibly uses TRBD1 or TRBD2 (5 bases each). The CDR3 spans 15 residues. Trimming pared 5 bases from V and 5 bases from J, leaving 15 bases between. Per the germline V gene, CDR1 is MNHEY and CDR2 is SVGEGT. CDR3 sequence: CASSRTGPRTGELFF. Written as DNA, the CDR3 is TGTGCCAGCAGTCGGACGGGACCTCGAACCGGGGAGCTGTTTTTT.

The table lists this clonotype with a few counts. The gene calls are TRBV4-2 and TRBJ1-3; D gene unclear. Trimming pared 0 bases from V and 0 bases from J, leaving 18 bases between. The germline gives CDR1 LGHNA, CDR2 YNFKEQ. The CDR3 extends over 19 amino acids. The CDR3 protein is CASSQDLHLGQISGNTIYF. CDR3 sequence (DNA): TGTGCCAGCAGCCAAGATCTTCATTTGGGCCAGATCTCTGGAAACACCATATATTTT.